Each of the 5 T cell receptor beta chains below was sequenced from the same sample in a study of neurological immune-mediated disorders. TCRdb re-analysed the 5' RACE reads in MiXCR, keeping a single row per CDR3 protein. The sample records 65,000 to 70,000 distinct CDR3 sequences, 4.1% being singletons. The sequenced sample was PBMCs. The receptors were sampled from a man aged 45-60 years with multiple sclerosis.

This clonotype has ten or more counts. This CDR3 reads CASSYSGANVLTF. In DNA, the CDR3 is TGTGCCAGCAGTTACTCTGGGGCCAACGTCCTGACTTTC. The chain uses TRBV6-5 and TRBJ2-6; D is unresolved. Germline V lookup: CDR1 MNHEY, CDR2 SVGAGI. Trimming cost V 0 bases and J 3 bases, with 0 bases left between them. The CDR3 consists of 13 residues.

This clonotype was seen repeatedly, ten times or more. This chain links TRBV4-1 with TRBJ2-1; D gene uncertain. Looked up from germline, CDR1 is MGHRA and CDR2 is YSYEKL. The CDR3 sequence is 13 residues long. Trimming shortened V by 3 bases and J by 6 bases, and 9 bases separated the two germline ends. The CDR3 DNA reads TGCGCCAGCAGCCAGACACCAGGCAATGAGCAGTTCTTC. This gives the protein CASSQTPGNEQFF.

This clonotype occurred many times. V usage is TRBV27 and J usage is TRBJ2-7; 9 positions match TRBD1. CDR1 and CDR2 from the germline V gene are MNHEY and SMNVEV (reference sequence). The CDR3 sequence is 16 residues long. Trimming removed 5 bases from V and 2 bases from J; junction bases left unmatched: 10. The CDR3 spells CASSLPTGGEPYEQYF. The CDR3 coding sequence is TGTGCCAGCAGTCTTCCGACAGGGGGGGAACCCTACGAGCAGTACTTC.

In this sample, this clonotype turned up many times. V is TRBV12-3 or TRBV12-4 and J is TRBJ2-5, with D uncertain. Between the trimmed V and J ends, which lost 2 bases and 5 bases, there was a span of 15 bases. The length of the CDR3 is 15 residues. DNA for the CDR3: TGTGCCAGCAGTTTATCAGGCAGATATACCGAGACCCAGTACTTC. Encoded protein: CASSLSGRYTETQYF.

This clonotype was detected many times. V is TRBV3-1 and J is TRBJ1-2; D is unresolved. Germline V gene lookup returns CDR1 LGHDT and CDR2 YNNKEL (reference sequence). This CDR3 spans 17 amino acids. V was trimmed by 4 bases and J by 0 bases, leaving 18 bases between them. CDR3 bases: TGTGCCAGCAGCCCGCATCCCAACTGGACTCCTAACTATGGCTACACCTTC. Translating it yields CASSPHPNWTPNYGYTF.